The sequence of this T cell receptor beta chain was determined in a study of blood T cell repertoires in COVID-19. Overall study: Nucleic acid was either cDNA or gDNA, and it came from T cells, B-cell-depleted T cells, or PBMCs.

Here immunoSEQ multiplex PCR was the method, and the copy in TCRdb shows in-frame clones only, minus some. Found here are some 100,000 clones, approximately 87% of them singletons; the top ten hold more than 10%. The trim removed 3 bases at V and 3 bases at J, leaving 7 bases unmatched. The CDR3 runs 15 residues. Germline loops: CDR1 MRHNA, CDR2 SNTAGT. The TCR sequence derives from a human donor in a cohort sampled during active COVID-19. The sample comprised peripheral blood. The rearrangement joins TRBV6-4 to TRBJ1-1; 7 bases align to TRBD1. The CDR3 is CASSEQGVGYTEAFF. CDR3 bases: TGTGCCAGCAGTGAGCAGGGGGTGGGTTACACTGAAGCTTTCTTT.